The 18 T cell receptor beta chains below come from one sample, sequenced in a study of T-cell reconstitution after alpha-beta-depleted transplantation in children. TCRbeta library preparation incorporated unique molecular identifiers. TCRdb re-called the PCR reads through MiXCR, storing one row per CDR3 protein. This repertoire shows 260,000 or so distinct CDR3 sequences, 12% found once; its top ten account for roughly 2.8%. The source was PBMCs from the stem cell graft donor, collected from the stem cell graft. These receptors came from a human donor who donated a stem cell graft to a child with acute lymphoblastic leukemia.

This clonotype has only one observation. This chain joins TRBV19 and TRBJ1-1, with 9 positions matching TRBD1. Germline-derived CDR1 and CDR2 are LNHDA and SQIVND (reference sequence). The CDR3 has 13 amino acids. The J segment lost 0 bases and the V segment lost 8 bases, leaving 1 base of the junction unmatched. The CDR3 DNA reads TGTGCCAGTTGGGACAGGGTGAACACTGAAGCTTTCTTT. This encodes CASWDRVNTEAFF.

This clonotype has ten or more counts. V is TRBV7-3 and J is TRBJ2-3; 8 bases line up with TRBD2. The CDR3 contains 16 residues. Trimming cost V 6 bases and J 4 bases; bases outside gene matches: 12. In germline, CDR1 is SGHTA, CDR2 FQGTGA. CDR3 bases: TGTGCCAGCAGTCCCACTAGCGGAAGGGGCGCAGATACGCAGTATTTT. Translated: CASSPTSGRGADTQYF.

This clonotype was picked up many times. V usage is TRBV5-6 and J usage is TRBJ1-4, with D unresolved. The germline V gene has CDR1 SGHDT and CDR2 YYEEEE. Trimming cost V 3 bases and J 6 bases, with 6 bases left between them. The CDR3 consists of 12 residues. DNA of the CDR3: TGTGCCAGCAGCTCGTGGGATGAAAAACTGTTTTTT. Translating gives CASSSWDEKLFF.

In its sample, this clonotype was seen many times. The rearrangement uses TRBV12-3 or TRBV12-4 and TRBJ1-1, with D uncertain. Trimming took off 8 bases at V and 1 base at J, with 2 bases between the two ends. This CDR3 region has 10 residues. The CDR3: CASGNTEAFF. The DNA for the CDR3 is TGTGCCAGCGGGAACACTGAAGCTTTCTTT.

Remarks on this clonotype: A single base separates this from a much larger clone, so it may be a read error. The genes are TRBV28 and TRBJ2-3, with no clear D. CDR3 length equals 16 residues. The V gene's germline CDR1 is MDHEN and CDR2 SYDVKM. The CDR3, as DNA: TGTGCCATCAGTGTTGCCAGCCAGCAGTACACAGATACGCAGTATTTT. Translated: CAISVASQQYTDTQYF.

This clonotype was observed at least ten times. The rearrangement joins TRBV7-9 to TRBJ1-1; D is perhaps TRBD1 (5 bases). The CDR3 spans 15 residues. Looked up from germline, CDR1 is SEHNR and CDR2 is FQNEAQ (reference sequence). V shed 7 bases and J shed 4 bases, with 19 bases lying between them. The chain's CDR3 is CASTIPTGVSTEAFF. In DNA form, the CDR3 reads TGTGCCAGCACCATACCTACGGGGGTAAGCACTGAAGCTTTCTTT. The full variable domain, in which reference TRBV7-9 and TRBJ1-1 provide the parts outside the CDR3, is DTGVSQNPRHKITKRGQNVTFRCDPISEHNRLYWYRQTLGQGPEFLTYFQNEAQLEKSRLLSDRFSAERPKGSFSTLEIQRTEQGDSAMYLCASTIPTGVSTEAFFGQGTRLTVV.

This clonotype was seen a handful of times. The chain recombines TRBV4-2 with TRBJ1-5, with 11 bases lining up with TRBD1. After removal of 1 base from V and 2 bases from J, the junction contained 4 bases not matched to a gene. Germline CDR1 LGHNA, CDR2 YNFKEQ. The CDR3 spans 17 residues. This CDR3 reads CASSQGTGGEGNQPQHF. Here the CDR3 DNA reads TGTGCCAGCAGCCAAGGGACAGGGGGCGAGGGCAATCAGCCCCAGCATTTT.

This clonotype appeared a few times. The chain employs TRBV29-1 and TRBJ2-7; possible D gene TRBD2, 5 bases. Trimming removed 4 bases at V and 5 bases at J, with 15 bases between. The CDR3 contains 13 residues. Germline-derived CDR1 and CDR2 are SQVTM and ANQGSEA. The CDR3 DNA follows: TGCAGCGTTGGAAGAGGGAATAGGGACGAGCAGTACTTC. This encodes CSVGRGNRDEQYF.

This clonotype was picked up many times. The J gene is TRBJ1-2, the V gene TRBV10-3; possible D gene TRBD1, 6 bases. Per germline, CDR1 ENHRY and CDR2 SYGVKD. The V and J ends lost 8 bases and 5 bases respectively, with 18 bases between them. The length of the CDR3 is 14 residues. The CDR3 nucleotides are TGTGCCATCGCCTCACGCGCAGGGGAATATGGCTACACCTTC. Protein: CAIASRAGEYGYTF.

As concerns this clonotype: A much larger clone differs by one base, so this may be a read error. The rearrangement joins TRBV10-3 to TRBJ2-5; 8 bases align to TRBD2. CDR1 and CDR2 (germline): ENHRY, SYGVKD. J gave up 1 base and V 1 base, and 2 bases lay outside the gene matches. CDR3 size: 15 residues. CDR3 protein: CAISECGGTQETQYF. The CDR3 DNA is TGTGCCATCAGTGAGTGCGGGGGGACCCAAGAGACCCAGTACTTC.

The genes are TRBV29-1 and TRBJ2-7; weak D call: TRBD1 (5 bases). Germline V gene data show CDR1 as SQVTM and CDR2 as ANQGSEA. There are 10 residues in the CDR3. V lost 6 bases, J lost 5 bases, and 8 bases lay in between. Written as DNA, the CDR3 is TGCAGCGTGACGACAGACGAGCAGTACTTC. Translating it yields CSVTTDEQYF.

This clonotype was seen many times. The chain couples TRBV29-1 to TRBJ2-7; 8 bases map to TRBD2. V dropped 6 bases and J dropped 9; count of bases not matched to a gene: 7. Germline lookup yields CDR1 SQVTM and CDR2 ANQGSEA. The length of the CDR3 is 11 residues. The CDR3 loop is CSVGTSMGQYF. Here the CDR3 DNA reads TGCAGCGTGGGGACTAGTATGGGGCAGTACTTC.

This clonotype was observed at least ten times. The rearrangement links TRBV27 to TRBJ2-7, with 8 bases matching TRBD1. Germline CDR1 MNHEY, CDR2 SMNVEV (reference sequence). There are 12 residues in the CDR3. V shed 5 bases and J 6 bases; nucleotides not matched to a gene: 3. This chain's CDR3 is CASSETGVEQYF. The CDR3 DNA is TGTGCCAGCAGTGAGACAGGGGTCGAGCAGTACTTC.

This clonotype showed up just a few times. The chain employs TRBV28 and TRBJ2-5, with 7 bases identical to TRBD2. The junction had 4 bases not matched to a gene; V was cut back by 7 bases and J by 2 bases. In germline, CDR1 is MDHEN, CDR2 SYDVKM. This CDR3 has 13 amino acids. In DNA form, the CDR3 reads TGTGCCAGCATTGGGGGGGGACAAGAGACCCAGTACTTC. It encodes CASIGGGQETQYF.

This clonotype showed up many times. The genes are TRBV6-6 and TRBJ2-1, with D unresolved. The CDR3 is 11 amino acids. CDR1 MNHNY and CDR2 SVGAGI come from the germline V gene (reference sequence). V was shortened by 6 bases and J by 9 bases, with 9 bases between the two germline ends. Here the CDR3 reads CASSPQFEQFF. CDR3 nucleotides: TGTGCCAGCAGCCCCCAATTTGAGCAGTTCTTC.

This clonotype occurred many times. CDR3 loop: CASSSAGEETQYF. The CDR3 coding sequence is TGTGCCAGCAGTTCAGCGGGAGAAGAGACCCAGTACTTC. V and J are TRBV25-1 and TRBJ2-5, with 8 bases matching TRBD2. This CDR3 comprises 13 residues. V was clipped by 5 bases and J by 3 bases; unmatched bases: 2. Looked up from germline, CDR1 is MGHDK and CDR2 is SYGVNS.

This clonotype has at least ten counts. The chain couples TRBV20-1 to TRBJ1-5; TRBD1 might be the D (6 bases). The V end was cut by 0 bases, the J end by 6 bases, with 15 bases between. CDR1 is DFQATT and CDR2 is SNEGSKA in the germline V gene (reference sequence). The CDR3 has 15 amino acids. The CDR3: CSARDPTGRGQPQHF. As DNA, the CDR3 is TGCAGTGCTAGAGATCCCACAGGGCGAGGTCAGCCCCAGCATTTT.

The chain recombines TRBV5-6 with TRBJ2-3; 7 nucleotides align to TRBD1. The CDR3 extends over 15 amino acids. Germline V gene data show CDR1 as SGHDT and CDR2 as YYEEEE. The V segment lost 6 bases and the J segment 6 bases; nucleotides outside the gene matches: 13. CDR3 nucleotides: TGTGCCAGCAAAGTCGAGACAGGGAATCGTGATACGCAGTATTTT. Amino acid sequence: CASKVETGNRDTQYF.